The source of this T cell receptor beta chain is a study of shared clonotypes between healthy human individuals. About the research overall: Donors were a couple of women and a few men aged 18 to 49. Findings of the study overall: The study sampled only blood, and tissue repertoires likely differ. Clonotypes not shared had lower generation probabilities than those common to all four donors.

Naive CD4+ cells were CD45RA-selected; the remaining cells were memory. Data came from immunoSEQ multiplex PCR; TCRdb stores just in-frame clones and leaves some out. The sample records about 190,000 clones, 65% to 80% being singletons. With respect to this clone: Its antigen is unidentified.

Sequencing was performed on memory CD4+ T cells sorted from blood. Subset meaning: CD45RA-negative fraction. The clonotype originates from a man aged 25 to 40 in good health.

CDR3 DNA sequence: TGCGCCAGCAGCCGCGGGGAATTTCAAGAGACCCAGTACTTC. It is translated as CASSRGEFQETQYF. The gene calls are TRBV4-1 and TRBJ2-5; the D gene is possibly TRBD2 (6 bases). The V and J ends lost 4 bases and 2 bases respectively, with 11 bases between them. The CDR3 is 14 residues long. Germline V gene lookup returns CDR1 MGHRA and CDR2 YSYEKL.